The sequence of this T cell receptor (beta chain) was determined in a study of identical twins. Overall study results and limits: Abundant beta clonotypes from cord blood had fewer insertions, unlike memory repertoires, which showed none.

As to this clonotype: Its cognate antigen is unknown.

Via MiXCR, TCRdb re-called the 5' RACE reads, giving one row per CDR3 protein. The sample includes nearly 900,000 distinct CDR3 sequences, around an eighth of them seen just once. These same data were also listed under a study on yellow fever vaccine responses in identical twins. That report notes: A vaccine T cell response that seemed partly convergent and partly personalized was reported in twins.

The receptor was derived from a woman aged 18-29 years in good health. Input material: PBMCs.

CDR3 sequence: CASSRTGGDGNTIYF. The CDR3 nucleotides read TGCGCCAGCAGCCGGACAGGGGGCGATGGAAACACCATATATTTT. The rearrangement uses TRBV5-1 and TRBJ1-3; TRBD1 matches at 11 bases. The CDR3 sequence is 15 residues long. V trimming: 4 bases; J trimming: 3 bases; junction bases outside the gene matches: 3. Germline V gene lookup returns CDR1 SGHRS and CDR2 YFSETQ.